This T cell receptor (beta chain) emerged from a study of blood T cell repertoires in COVID-19. Overall study: Acute and convalescent COVID-19 specimens originated in the United States, Italy and Spain. T cells, B-cell-depleted T cells, or PBMCs provided the cDNA or gDNA that served as material.

In the authors' workflow: From reference gene primer amplification, estimates of nucleated cell counts were derived. Here immunoSEQ multiplex PCR was the method, and the copy in TCRdb shows in-frame clones only, minus some. The V and J calls and clone size are taken from that table; D and trimming were inferred from the DNA. The table has some 200,000 clones, more than 85% seen once. Looked up from germline, CDR1 is LNHDA and CDR2 is SQIVND (reference sequence). The CDR3 covers 13 residues. After removal of 5 bases from V and 6 bases from J, the junction contained 5 bases not matched to a gene. The TCR was taken from a woman of 80 years or more in a cohort sampled during active or convalescent COVID-19. What was sequenced was peripheral blood. V is TRBV19 and J is TRBJ2-3; TRBD2 matches 7 bases. The chain's CDR3 is CASSLAGRDTQYF. DNA of the CDR3: TGTGCCAGTAGTCTCGCCGGGAGGGATACGCAGTATTTT. Combining the CDR3 with reference TRBV19 and TRBJ2-3 gives the whole variable domain DGGITQSPKYLFRKEGQNVTLSCEQNLNHDAMYWYRQDPGQGLRLIYYSQIVNDFQKGDIAEGYSVSREKKESFPLTVTSAQKNPTAFYLCASSLAGRDTQYFGPGTRLTVL.